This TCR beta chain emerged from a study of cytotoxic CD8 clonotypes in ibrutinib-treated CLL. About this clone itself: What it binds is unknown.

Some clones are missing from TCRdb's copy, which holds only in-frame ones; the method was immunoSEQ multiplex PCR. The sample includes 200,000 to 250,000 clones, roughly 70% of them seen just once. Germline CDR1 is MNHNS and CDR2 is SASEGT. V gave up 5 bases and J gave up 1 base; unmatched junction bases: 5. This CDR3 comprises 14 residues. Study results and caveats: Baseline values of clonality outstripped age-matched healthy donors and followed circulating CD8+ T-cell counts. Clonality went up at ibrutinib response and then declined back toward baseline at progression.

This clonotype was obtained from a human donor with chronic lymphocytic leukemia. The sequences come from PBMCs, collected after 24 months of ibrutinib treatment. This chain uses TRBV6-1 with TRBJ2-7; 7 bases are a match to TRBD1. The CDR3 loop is CASSTGTESYEQYF. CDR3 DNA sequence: TGTGCCAGCAGTACCGGGACAGAATCCTACGAGCAGTACTTC.